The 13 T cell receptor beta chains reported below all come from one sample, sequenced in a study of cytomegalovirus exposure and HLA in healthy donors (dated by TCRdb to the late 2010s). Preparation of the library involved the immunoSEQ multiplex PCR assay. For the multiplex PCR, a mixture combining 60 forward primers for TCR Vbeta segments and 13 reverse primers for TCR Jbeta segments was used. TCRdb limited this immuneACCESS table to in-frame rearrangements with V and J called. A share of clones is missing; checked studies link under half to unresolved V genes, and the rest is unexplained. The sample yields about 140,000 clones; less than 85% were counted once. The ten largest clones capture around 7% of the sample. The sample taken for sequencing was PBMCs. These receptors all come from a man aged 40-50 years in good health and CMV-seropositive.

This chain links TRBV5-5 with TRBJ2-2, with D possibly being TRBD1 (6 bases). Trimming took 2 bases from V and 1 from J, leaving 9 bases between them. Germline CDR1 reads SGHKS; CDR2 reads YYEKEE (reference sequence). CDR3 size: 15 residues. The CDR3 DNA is TGTGCCAGCAGCTTAACGACAGGGAACACCGGGGAGCTGTTTTTT. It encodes CASSLTTGNTGELFF.

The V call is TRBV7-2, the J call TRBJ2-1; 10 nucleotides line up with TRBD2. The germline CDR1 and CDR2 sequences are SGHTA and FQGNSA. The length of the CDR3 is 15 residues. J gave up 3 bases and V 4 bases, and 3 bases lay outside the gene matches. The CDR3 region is CASSWTSGLYNEQFF. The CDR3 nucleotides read TGTGCCAGCAGCTGGACTAGCGGTCTCTACAATGAGCAGTTCTTC.

The CDR3 here is CASSVETGIDEQFF. CDR3 bases: TGTGCCAGCAGCGTCGAAACAGGGATCGATGAGCAGTTCTTC. The chain joins TRBV9 to TRBJ2-1, with a possible D match to TRBD1 (6 bases). The V gene lost 2 bases and the J gene lost 8 bases, with 14 bases spanning the gap. The V gene's germline CDR1 is SGDLS and CDR2 YYNGEE. The CDR3 is 14 amino acids.

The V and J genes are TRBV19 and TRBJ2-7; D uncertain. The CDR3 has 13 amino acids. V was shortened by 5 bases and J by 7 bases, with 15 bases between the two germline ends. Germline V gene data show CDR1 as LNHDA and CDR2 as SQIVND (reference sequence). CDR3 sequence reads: CASSLGATREQYF. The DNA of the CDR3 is TGTGCCAGTAGTCTAGGAGCGACTCGGGAGCAGTACTTC. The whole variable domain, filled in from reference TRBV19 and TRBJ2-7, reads DGGITQSPKYLFRKEGQNVTLSCEQNLNHDAMYWYRQDPGQGLRLIYYSQIVNDFQKGDIAEGYSVSREKKESFPLTVTSAQKNPTAFYLCASSLGATREQYFGPGTRLTVT.

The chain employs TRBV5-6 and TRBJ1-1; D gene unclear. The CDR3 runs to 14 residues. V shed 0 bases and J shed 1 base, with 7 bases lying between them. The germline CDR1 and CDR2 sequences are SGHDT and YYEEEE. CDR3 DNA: TGTGCCAGCAGCTTGGCCGGAGGGAACACTGAAGCTTTCTTT. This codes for CASSLAGGNTEAFF.

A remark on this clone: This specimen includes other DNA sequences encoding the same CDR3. The CDR3 nucleotides are TGCAGCGTGGTAGCGGGAGCCTACAATGAGCAGTTCTTC. Its translation is CSVVAGAYNEQFF. The chain couples TRBV29-1 to TRBJ2-1, with 9 positions matching TRBD2. The V gene end was trimmed by 6 bases and the J gene end by 2 bases; junction bases not matched to a gene: 2. Germline V gene data show CDR1 as SQVTM and CDR2 as ANQGSEA. CDR3 length: 13 residues.

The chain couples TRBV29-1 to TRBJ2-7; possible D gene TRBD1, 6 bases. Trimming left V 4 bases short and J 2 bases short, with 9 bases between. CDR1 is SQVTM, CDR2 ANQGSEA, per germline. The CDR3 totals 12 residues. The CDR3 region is CSVGRGTYEQYF. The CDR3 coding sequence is TGCAGCGTTGGCAGGGGCACCTACGAGCAGTACTTC.

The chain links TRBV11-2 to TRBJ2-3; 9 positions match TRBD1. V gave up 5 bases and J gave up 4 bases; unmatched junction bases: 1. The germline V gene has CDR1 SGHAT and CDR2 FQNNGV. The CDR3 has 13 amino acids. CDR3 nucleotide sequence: TGTGCCAGCAGCCGACAGGGGGCAGATACGCAGTATTTT. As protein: CASSRQGADTQYF.

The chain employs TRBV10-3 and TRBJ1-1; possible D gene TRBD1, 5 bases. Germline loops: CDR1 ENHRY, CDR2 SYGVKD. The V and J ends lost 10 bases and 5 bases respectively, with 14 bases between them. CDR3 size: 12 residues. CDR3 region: CASDGGGTEAFF. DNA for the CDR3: TGTGCCAGCGACGGGGGGGGAACTGAAGCTTTCTTT.

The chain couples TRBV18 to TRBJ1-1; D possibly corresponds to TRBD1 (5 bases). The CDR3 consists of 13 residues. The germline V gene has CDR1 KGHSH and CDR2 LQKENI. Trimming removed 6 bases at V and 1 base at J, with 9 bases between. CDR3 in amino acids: CASSSGGNTEAFF. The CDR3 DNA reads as TGTGCCAGCTCTTCGGGGGGGAACACTGAAGCTTTCTTT.

The DNA for the CDR3 is TGTGCCAGCAGCCAAGGGGAGACGGCCGCAGGTTACGAGCAGTACTTC. It is translated as CASSQGETAAGYEQYF. V usage is TRBV4-2 and J usage is TRBJ2-7, with D perhaps matching TRBD2 (5 bases). This CDR3 spans 16 amino acids. The V gene lost 1 base and the J gene lost 4 bases, with 17 bases spanning the gap. Germline V CDR1 and CDR2: LGHNA, YNFKEQ.

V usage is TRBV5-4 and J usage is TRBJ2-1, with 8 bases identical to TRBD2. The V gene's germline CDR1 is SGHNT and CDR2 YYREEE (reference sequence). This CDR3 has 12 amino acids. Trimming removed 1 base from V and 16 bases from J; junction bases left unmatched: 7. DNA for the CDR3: TGTGCCAGCAGCTTGTTGCGGGGGGCCCCCTTCTTC. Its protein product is CASSLLRGAPFF.

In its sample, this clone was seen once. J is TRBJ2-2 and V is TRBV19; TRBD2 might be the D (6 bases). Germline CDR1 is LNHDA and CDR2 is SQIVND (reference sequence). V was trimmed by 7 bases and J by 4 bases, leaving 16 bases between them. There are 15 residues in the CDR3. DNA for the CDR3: TGTGCCAGTAACAAGGACGGCGGGACCACCGGGGAGCTGTTTTTT. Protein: CASNKDGGTTGELFF.